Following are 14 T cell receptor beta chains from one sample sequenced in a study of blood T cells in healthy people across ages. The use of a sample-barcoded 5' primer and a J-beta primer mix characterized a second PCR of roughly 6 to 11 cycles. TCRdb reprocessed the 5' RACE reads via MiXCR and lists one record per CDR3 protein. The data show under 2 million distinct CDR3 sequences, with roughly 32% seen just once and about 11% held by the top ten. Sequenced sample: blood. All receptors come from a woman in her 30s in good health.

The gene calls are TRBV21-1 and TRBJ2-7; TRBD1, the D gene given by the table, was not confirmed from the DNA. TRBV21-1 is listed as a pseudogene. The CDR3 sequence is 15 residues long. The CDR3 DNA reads TGTGCCAGCAGCAAGCACCCCGAGGGGGGAGGCGAGCAGTACTTC. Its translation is CASSKHPEGGGEQYF.

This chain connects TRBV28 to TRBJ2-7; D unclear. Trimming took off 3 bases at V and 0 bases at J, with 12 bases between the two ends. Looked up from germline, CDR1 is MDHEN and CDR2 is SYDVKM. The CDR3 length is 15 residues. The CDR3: CASSLTFGLSYEQYF. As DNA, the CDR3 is TGTGCCAGCAGTTTGACGTTTGGGCTCTCCTACGAGCAGTACTTC.

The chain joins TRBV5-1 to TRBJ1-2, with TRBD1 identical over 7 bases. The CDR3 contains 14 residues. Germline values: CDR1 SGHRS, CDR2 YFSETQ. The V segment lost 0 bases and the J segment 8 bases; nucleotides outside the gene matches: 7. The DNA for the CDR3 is TGCGCCAGCAGCTTGGCCCACAGGGGAAACGGCTACACCTTC. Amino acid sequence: CASSLAHRGNGYTF.

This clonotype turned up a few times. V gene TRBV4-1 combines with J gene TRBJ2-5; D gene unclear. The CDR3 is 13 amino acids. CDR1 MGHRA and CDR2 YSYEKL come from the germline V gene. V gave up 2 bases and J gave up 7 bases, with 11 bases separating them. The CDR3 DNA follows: TGCGCCAGCAGCCAATTAGGGTGGGGGACCCAGTACTTC. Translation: CASSQLGWGTQYF.

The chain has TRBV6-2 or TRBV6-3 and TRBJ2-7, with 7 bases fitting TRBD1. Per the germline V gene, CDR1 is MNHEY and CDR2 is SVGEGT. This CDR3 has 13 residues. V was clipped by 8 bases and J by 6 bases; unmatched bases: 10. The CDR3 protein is CASLRDSAGEQYF. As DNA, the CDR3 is TGTGCCAGCTTACGGGACAGTGCGGGCGAGCAGTACTTC.

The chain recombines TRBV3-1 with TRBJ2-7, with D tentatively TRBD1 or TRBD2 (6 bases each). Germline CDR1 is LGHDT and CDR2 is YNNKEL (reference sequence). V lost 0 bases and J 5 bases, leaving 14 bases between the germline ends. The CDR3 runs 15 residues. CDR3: CASSQEVGGRNEQYF. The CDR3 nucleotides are TGTGCCAGCAGCCAAGAGGTGGGGGGCAGAAACGAGCAGTACTTC.

The CDR3 DNA reads as TGTGCCAGCAGCGTAAACGAGAGTCCCTACGAGCAGTACTTC. It codes for CASSVNESPYEQYF. The chain has TRBV9 and TRBJ2-7; D is uncertain. V dropped 1 base and J dropped 2 bases, with 10 bases sitting between them. This CDR3 has 14 amino acids. Germline V gene data show CDR1 as SGDLS and CDR2 as YYNGEE.

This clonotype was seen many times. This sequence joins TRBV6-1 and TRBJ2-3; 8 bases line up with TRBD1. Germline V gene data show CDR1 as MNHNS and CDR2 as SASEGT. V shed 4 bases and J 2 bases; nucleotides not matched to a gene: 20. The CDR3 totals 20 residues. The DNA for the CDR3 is TGTGCCAGCAGTGCGGAGACAGGGGATTCCACCAAATCATACACAGATACGCAGTATTTT. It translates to CASSAETGDSTKSYTDTQYF.

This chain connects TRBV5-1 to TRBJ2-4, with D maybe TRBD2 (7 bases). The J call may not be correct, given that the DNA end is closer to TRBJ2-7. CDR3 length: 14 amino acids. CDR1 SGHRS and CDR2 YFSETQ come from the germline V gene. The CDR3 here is CASSLVGGDHEQYF. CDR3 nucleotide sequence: TGCGCCAGCAGCTTGGTAGGGGGGGACCACGAGCAGTACTTC.

The CDR3 spells CASSLVLDPGTGELFF. The CDR3 DNA sequence: TGCGCCAGCAGCTTGGTTTTGGACCCGGGGACCGGGGAGCTGTTTTTT. V and J are TRBV5-1 and TRBJ2-2, with TRBD2 as a possible D gene (5 bases). Germline V CDR1 and CDR2: SGHRS, YFSETQ. V lost 0 bases and J 5 bases, leaving 14 bases between the germline ends. CDR3 size: 16 residues.

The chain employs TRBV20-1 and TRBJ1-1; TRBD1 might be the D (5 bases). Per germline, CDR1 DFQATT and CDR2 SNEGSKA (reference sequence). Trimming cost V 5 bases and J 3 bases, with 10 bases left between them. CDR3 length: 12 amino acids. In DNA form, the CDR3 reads TGCAGTGCTCTCAGCAGGGACACTGAAGCTTTCTTT. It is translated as CSALSRDTEAFF.

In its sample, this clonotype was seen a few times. The CDR3 reads CASSVGFSTYEQYF. CDR3 coding DNA: TGTGCCAGCAGCGTAGGGTTCAGTACGTACGAGCAGTACTTC. The chain joins TRBV9 to TRBJ2-7; D remains ambiguous. The CDR3 is 14 amino acids. Trimming pared 0 bases from V and 4 bases from J, leaving 11 bases between. The V gene's germline CDR1 is SGDLS and CDR2 YYNGEE.

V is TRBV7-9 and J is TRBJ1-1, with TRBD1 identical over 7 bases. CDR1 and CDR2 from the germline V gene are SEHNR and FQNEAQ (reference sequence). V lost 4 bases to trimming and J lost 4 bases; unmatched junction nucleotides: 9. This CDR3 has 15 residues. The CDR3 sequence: CASSSNRGGFTEAFF. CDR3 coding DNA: TGTGCCAGCAGCTCGAACAGGGGAGGCTTCACTGAAGCTTTCTTT.

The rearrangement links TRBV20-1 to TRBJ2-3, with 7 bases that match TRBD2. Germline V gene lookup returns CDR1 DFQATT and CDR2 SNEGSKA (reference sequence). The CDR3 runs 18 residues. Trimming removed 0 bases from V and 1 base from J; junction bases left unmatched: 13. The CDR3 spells CSARDQAGLAGGTDTQYF. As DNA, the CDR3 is TGCAGTGCTAGAGATCAGGCTGGTCTGGCGGGGGGCACAGATACGCAGTATTTT.